This T cell receptor beta chain was captured in a study of T cell changes during pregnancy in multiple sclerosis. Sequencing used immunoSEQ multiplex PCR; TCRdb keeps in-frame clones, though not all of them. There are 25,000 to 35,000 clones in the sample; 85% to 90% occur only once, and 10% lies in the top ten. This clone has more than one count but fewer than ten. The input for sequencing was CD8+ T cells from peripheral blood mononuclear cells, taken in the second trimester of pregnancy. This receptor was obtained from a female donor with multiple sclerosis, enrolled in a pregnancy study.

The CDR3 spells CASSLGQDNEQFF. CDR3 bases: TGTGCCAGCAGTTTGGGACAAGACAATGAGCAGTTCTTC. This sequence joins TRBV27 and TRBJ2-1; D is perhaps TRBD1 (6 bases). CDR1 and CDR2 from the germline V gene are MNHEY and SMNVEV (reference sequence). The CDR3 consists of 13 residues. V was cut by 3 bases and J by 5 bases, with 8 bases left in between.